The clone carrying this TCR beta chain was detected ten times or more. Its antigen remains unidentified. The data stem from a study of T cells in Graves' hyperthyroidism and ophthalmopathy. Study-wide results and caveats: In simple terms, a model built on 13 V-J features told ophthalmopathy apart from stable hyperthyroidism.

The CDR3 is 16 residues long. Per germline, CDR1 SGHRS and CDR2 YFSETQ. The junction had 8 bases not matched to a gene; V was cut back by 0 bases and J by 6 bases. Amplification targeted TCR beta CDR3 regions from RNA transcripts. The primer set for the first-round RT-PCR of the TCR CDR3 was HTBI. TCRdb processed the multiplex PCR reads anew with MiXCR; each CDR3 protein has one entry. Among 300,000 to 350,000 distinct CDR3 sequences listed, approximately 17% were seen once. Hyperthyroidism in the patients, aged 18 to 65, was newly diagnosed and under 2 months in duration. J is TRBJ2-3 and V is TRBV5-1; 9 bases align to TRBD2. This clonotype originated in a man aged 30 to 45 with Graves' hyperthyroidism. Material: blood. The CDR3 region is CASSLVASGKGDTQYF. The CDR3 DNA sequence: TGCGCCAGCAGCTTGGTGGCTAGCGGGAAGGGGGATACGCAGTATTTT. Full variable domain (outside the CDR3, taken from reference TRBV5-1 and TRBJ2-3): KAGVTQTPRYLIKTRGQQVTLSCSPISGHRSVSWYQQTPGQGLQFLFEYFSETQRNKGNFPGRFSGRQFSNSRSEMNVSTLELGDSALYLCASSLVASGKGDTQYFGPGTRLTVL.